This entry concerns a single T cell receptor (beta chain). This specimen comes from a study of control samples from healthy donors and cancer patients. Germline CDR1 reads KGHSH; CDR2 reads LQKENI. The V gene lost 3 bases and the J gene lost 5 bases, with 16 bases spanning the gap. The CDR3 runs to 15 residues. This table comes from immunoSEQ multiplex PCR, and its TCRdb copy is limited to in-frame clones, with some not included. The sample comprises around 94,000 clones, over 75% of which are singletons, and roughly 3.4% rests with the top ten. This TCR was sampled from a woman between 18 and 29 years old in good health. Sequencing was performed on blood. The chain couples TRBV18 to TRBJ1-2; the D is unclear. The CDR3 region is CASSPEVGSKYGYTF. In DNA form, the CDR3 reads TGTGCCAGCTCACCGGAGGTAGGGTCGAAATATGGCTACACCTTC. Filled out from reference TRBV18 and TRBJ1-2, the complete variable domain reads NAGVMQNPRHLVRRRGQEARLRCSPMKGHSHVYWYRQLPEEGLKFMVYLQKENIIDESGMPKERFSAEFPKEGPSILRIQQVVRGDSAAYFCASSPEVGSKYGYTFGSGTRLTVV.